These 32 T cell receptor beta chains were all obtained from the same sample, sequenced in a study of T cell changes during pregnancy in multiple sclerosis. Libraries were prepared by immunoSEQ multiplex PCR; TCRdb keeps only in-frame clonotypes and omits some of them. Of around 70,000 clones in the sample, approximately 92% were seen once. The specimen comprised peripheral blood, sampled in the second trimester of pregnancy. These receptors were obtained from a female donor in good health, enrolled as a control in a pregnancy study.

V usage is TRBV2 and J usage is TRBJ2-7; maybe TRBD1 (6 bases). Trimming took off 8 bases at V and 7 bases at J, with 15 bases between the two ends. This CDR3 is 12 amino acids long. Germline CDR1 is SNHLY and CDR2 is FYNNEI. CDR3 amino acids: CASRILDSEQYF. CDR3 in DNA: TGTGCCAGCCGGATATTGGACAGTGAGCAGTACTTC.

The CDR3: CASSRGRGGTEAFF. CDR3 nucleotide sequence: TGTGCCAGCAGCCGGGGGAGGGGGGGCACTGAAGCTTTCTTT. The rearrangement uses TRBV5-6 and TRBJ1-1, with TRBD1 as a possible D gene (6 bases). The CDR3 is 14 residues long. Trimming shortened V by 4 bases and J by 4 bases, and 14 bases separated the two germline ends. Germline values: CDR1 SGHDT, CDR2 YYEEEE.

The chain combines TRBV4-2 with TRBJ2-3, with 7 bases fitting TRBD2. The CDR3 sequence is 15 residues long. J gave up 4 bases and V 4 bases, and 8 bases lay outside the gene matches. Germline V gives CDR1 LGHNA, CDR2 YNFKEQ. In DNA, the CDR3 is TGTGCCAGCAGCCCCCGGGGAGGGGCCGCAGATACGCAGTATTTT. Protein sequence: CASSPRGGAADTQYF.

The V call is TRBV6-5, the J call TRBJ1-5; no reliable D call. The germline V gene encodes CDR1 MNHEY and CDR2 SVGAGI. This CDR3 region has 14 residues. V was cut by 0 bases and J by 7 bases, with 10 bases left in between. CDR3 nucleotide sequence: TGTGCCAGCAGTTACTCGAGAGGGAAACAGCCCCAGCATTTT. Translated: CASSYSRGKQPQHF.

The chain employs TRBV9 and TRBJ2-1, with TRBD1 matching 9 bases. Germline CDR1 reads SGDLS; CDR2 reads YYNGEE. The V segment lost 4 bases and the J segment 5 bases; nucleotides outside the gene matches: 4. This CDR3 spans 14 amino acids. CDR3 sequence: CASSPRQGDNEQFF. Here the CDR3 DNA reads TGTGCCAGCAGCCCTCGACAGGGGGACAATGAGCAGTTCTTC.

The genes are TRBV18 and TRBJ2-3; perhaps TRBD1 as D (6 bases). Trimming left V 5 bases short and J 4 bases short, with 22 bases between. The length of the CDR3 is 17 residues. The germline gives CDR1 KGHSH, CDR2 LQKENI. This CDR3 reads CASSARIQGSTADTQYF. In nucleotides, the CDR3 is TGTGCCAGCTCAGCACGGATACAGGGATCAACTGCAGATACGCAGTATTTT.

In DNA, the CDR3 is TGTGCCAGCAGTGAGGGACAGGGGTCATACACAGATACGCAGTATTTT. It is translated as CASSEGQGSYTDTQYF. V usage is TRBV6-4 and J usage is TRBJ2-3; the match to TRBD1 covers 10 bases. The trim removed 3 bases at V and 2 bases at J, leaving 5 bases unmatched. CDR1 is MRHNA and CDR2 is SNTAGT in the germline V gene. The CDR3 length is 16 residues.

This clone was counted a few times. The rearrangement uses TRBV10-3 and TRBJ2-3; 11 bases line up with TRBD2. Looked up from germline, CDR1 is ENHRY and CDR2 is SYGVKD. With 5 bases clipped from V and 0 bases from J, the junction kept 1 base outside the gene matches. The CDR3 is 15 amino acids. The CDR3 region has the DNA TGTGCCATCAGTCGACTAGCGGGGAGCACAGATACGCAGTATTTT. Encoded protein: CAISRLAGSTDTQYF.

V usage is TRBV6-1 and J usage is TRBJ1-4, with D perhaps matching TRBD1 (6 bases). Trimming took 7 bases from V and 8 from J, leaving 17 bases between them. The CDR3 totals 14 residues. The germline CDR1 and CDR2 sequences are MNHNS and SASEGT. CDR3 amino acids: CASIQTGLWEKLFF. The DNA for the CDR3 is TGTGCCAGCATTCAGACAGGCCTATGGGAAAAACTGTTTTTT.

The genes are TRBV5-4 and TRBJ2-7; TRBD2 might be the D (5 bases). The V end was cut by 10 bases, the J end by 4 bases, with 15 bases between. Germline values: CDR1 SGHNT, CDR2 YYREEE (reference sequence). The CDR3 contains 12 residues. CDR3: CASGGPGYEQYF. DNA of the CDR3: TGTGCCTCGGGCGGGCCGGGGTACGAGCAGTACTTC.

CDR3: CSVKRGGTGEKLFF. The CDR3 nucleotides read TGCAGCGTTAAAAGGGGGGGAACGGGTGAAAAACTGTTTTTT. The chain recombines TRBV29-1 with TRBJ1-4; possibly TRBD1 for D (6 bases). Between the trimmed V and J ends, which lost 5 bases and 7 bases, there was a span of 17 bases. This CDR3 has 14 residues. Germline V gene lookup returns CDR1 SQVTM and CDR2 ANQGSEA.

The chain combines TRBV4-2 with TRBJ2-2; the match to TRBD2 covers 9 bases. Per the germline V gene, CDR1 is LGHNA and CDR2 is YNFKEQ. J was trimmed by 6 bases and V by 1 base; bases with no gene match: 3. CDR3 length: 15 amino acids. CDR3 in DNA: TGTGCCAGCAGCCAAGGGACTAGCGTATCCGGGGAGCTGTTTTTT. This gives the protein CASSQGTSVSGELFF.

V gene TRBV6-5 combines with J gene TRBJ1-2; 8 nucleotides agree with TRBD1. The CDR3 is 12 amino acids. Germline CDR1 MNHEY, CDR2 SVGAGI. V dropped 9 bases and J dropped 3; count of bases not matched to a gene: 3. The chain's CDR3 is CASSDRDYGYTF. In nucleotides, the CDR3 is TGTGCCAGTTCGGACAGGGACTATGGCTACACCTTC.

CDR3 DNA sequence: TGTGCCAGGGACAGGGGAACAGATCATACTCGGCCCTACGAGCAGTACTTC. Protein sequence: CARDRGTDHTRPYEQYF. The chain employs TRBV28 and TRBJ2-7; 9 bases agree with TRBD1. CDR3 length equals 17 residues. Germline V gives CDR1 MDHEN, CDR2 SYDVKM. Trimming took 9 bases from V and 2 from J; bases not matched to a gene: 17.

The chain couples TRBV5-4 to TRBJ2-1; 7 bases fit TRBD1. Germline CDR1 reads SGHNT; CDR2 reads YYREEE (reference sequence). The CDR3 loop spans 17 amino acids. Germline trimming cut 4 bases from V and 2 bases from J; bases unmatched to any gene: 12. The CDR3 sequence: CASSDPTGQTAYNEQFF. The CDR3 DNA is TGTGCCAGCAGCGACCCCACGGGACAGACGGCCTACAATGAGCAGTTCTTC.

This clone was counted once. V usage is TRBV19 and J usage is TRBJ1-1; D is unresolved. The germline gives CDR1 LNHDA, CDR2 SQIVND (reference sequence). With 6 bases removed from V and 4 bases from J, the gap between germline ends came to 18 bases. This CDR3 is 15 amino acids long. The CDR3 DNA sequence: TGTGCCAGTAGCACTTCGAGGGAGGGAGGCACTGAAGCTTTCTTT. It encodes CASSTSREGGTEAFF.

V is TRBV2 and J is TRBJ1-6; 9 bases fit TRBD1. Germline V gene data show CDR1 as SNHLY and CDR2 as FYNNEI. The CDR3 length is 15 residues. With V trimmed by 4 bases and J by 7 bases, 5 bases remained unmatched. The CDR3 here is CASSVYGQGNSPLHF. In DNA, the CDR3 is TGTGCCAGCAGTGTTTACGGACAGGGGAATTCACCCCTCCACTTT.

This chain's CDR3 is CASSSASSGGAGRSYNEQFF. The CDR3 coding sequence is TGTGCCAGCAGCTCCGCGAGTAGCGGGGGGGCAGGGAGATCCTACAATGAGCAGTTCTTC. The V and J genes are TRBV7-3 and TRBJ2-1; 11 nucleotides agree with TRBD2. J lost 1 base, V lost 4 bases, and 15 bases had no gene match. The CDR3 extends over 20 amino acids. Per germline, CDR1 SGHTA and CDR2 FQGTGA.

The CDR3 here is CASSDPAGDLYEQYF. The CDR3 nucleotides read TGTGCCAGCAGTGACCCAGCGGGGGACCTCTACGAGCAGTACTTC. The genes are TRBV2 and TRBJ2-7; TRBD2 matches 8 bases. CDR3 length equals 15 residues. Germline CDR1 SNHLY, CDR2 FYNNEI. V was pared by 3 bases and J by 3 bases, with 7 bases of the junction left unmatched.

Comment on this clone: The sample holds other DNA sequences that translate to the same CDR3. The rearrangement uses TRBV5-1 and TRBJ1-4; no reliable D call. CDR1 and CDR2 (germline): SGHRS, YFSETQ. This CDR3 is 15 amino acids long. V was pared by 0 bases and J by 0 bases, with 6 bases between. The DNA for the CDR3 is TGCGCCAGCAGCTTGGACAGACCAACTAATGAAAAACTGTTTTTT. This gives the protein CASSLDRPTNEKLFF.

The chain carries TRBV9 and TRBJ1-1; perhaps TRBD1 as D (5 bases). Germline assignment: CDR1 SGDLS and CDR2 YYNGEE. CDR3 size: 14 residues. The V gene lost 0 bases and the J gene lost 5 bases, with 11 bases spanning the gap. The CDR3 loop is CASSVVYGGTEAFF. CDR3 DNA sequence: TGTGCCAGCAGCGTAGTTTATGGGGGGACTGAAGCTTTCTTT.

The rearrangement joins TRBV27 to TRBJ1-1; a weak D match, TRBD1 (6 bases). V dropped 3 bases and J dropped 1 base, with 12 bases sitting between them. Germline CDR1 is MNHEY and CDR2 is SMNVEV (reference sequence). The CDR3 is 15 amino acids. The CDR3: CASSFADRKNTEAFF. In DNA form, the CDR3 reads TGTGCCAGCAGTTTTGCCGACAGGAAGAACACTGAAGCTTTCTTT.

This chain links TRBV27 with TRBJ1-1; possibly TRBD1 for D (5 bases). Germline CDR1 reads MNHEY; CDR2 reads SMNVEV (reference sequence). This CDR3 has 13 amino acids. Trimming shortened V by 8 bases and J by 0 bases, and 10 bases separated the two germline ends. CDR3 DNA: TGTGCCAGCTCATGGGGGGTGAACACTGAAGCTTTCTTT. Its translation is CASSWGVNTEAFF.

Only a few counts were recorded for this clone. The chain employs TRBV6-5 and TRBJ2-2; 9 bases are shared with TRBD2. The CDR3 covers 15 residues. V lost 5 bases to trimming and J lost 1 base; unmatched junction nucleotides: 2. Germline V gene sequence: CDR1 MNHEY, CDR2 SVGAGI. This chain's CDR3 is CASSLSGGNTGELFF. The CDR3 bases are TGTGCCAGCAGTCTTAGCGGGGGGAACACCGGGGAGCTGTTTTTT.

J is TRBJ1-2 and V is TRBV2, with D possibly matching TRBD1 (6 bases). The CDR3 consists of 13 residues. The V and J ends lost 6 bases and 8 bases respectively, with 16 bases between them. CDR1 is SNHLY and CDR2 is FYNNEI in the germline V gene. CDR3 in DNA: TGTGCCAGCAGGGTAGGGGGGGGTCGCGGCTACACCTTC. Residues: CASRVGGGRGYTF.

The CDR3 sequence: CASSLMGQGVGYTF. The CDR3 DNA reads as TGTGCCAGCAGTTTAATGGGACAGGGGGTTGGCTACACCTTC. The chain joins TRBV13 to TRBJ1-2; 11 bases agree with TRBD1. CDR3 length: 14 amino acids. Germline CDR1 PRHDT, CDR2 FYEKMQ (reference sequence). Trimming cost V 6 bases and J 7 bases; bases outside gene matches: 7.

This chain joins TRBV28 and TRBJ2-2; D is uncertain. The CDR3 loop spans 17 amino acids. V was clipped by 5 bases and J by 3 bases, with 19 bases between them. Per the germline V gene, CDR1 is MDHEN and CDR2 is SYDVKM. The CDR3, as DNA: TGTGCCAGCAGTGACCGTCCTACCGAGGTGGACACCGGGGAGCTGTTTTTT. Its protein is CASSDRPTEVDTGELFF. The full variable domain, its missing parts supplied by reference TRBV28 and TRBJ2-2, is DVKVTQSSRYLVKRTGEKVFLECVQDMDHENMFWYRQDPGLGLRLIYFSYDVKMKEKGDIPEGYSVSREKKERFSLILESASTNQTSMYLCASSDRPTEVDTGELFFGEGSRLTVL.

The chain joins TRBV15 to TRBJ2-2; 8 bases agree with TRBD1. CDR1 and CDR2 (germline): LNHNV, YYDKDF (reference sequence). V trimming: 0 bases; J trimming: 6 bases; junction bases outside the gene matches: 6. The CDR3 is 16 residues long. Here the CDR3 reads CATSRDRGRASGELFF. CDR3 coding DNA: TGTGCCACCAGCAGAGACAGGGGGCGGGCGTCCGGGGAGCTGTTTTTT.

This rearrangement joins TRBV6-5 to TRBJ2-7; a weak D match, TRBD2 (7 bases). From germline, CDR1 is MNHEY and CDR2 SVGAGI. Trimming removed 3 bases from V and 3 bases from J, with 12 bases in between. CDR3 length equals 14 residues. This CDR3 is CASSYARGLYEQYF. DNA for the CDR3: TGTGCCAGCAGTTATGCGCGGGGGCTCTACGAGCAGTACTTC.

This sequence joins TRBV7-9 and TRBJ1-6; D unclear. CDR3 length: 15 amino acids. CDR1 and CDR2 from the germline V gene are SEHNR and FQNEAQ (reference sequence). V lost 1 base to trimming and J lost 8 bases, with 12 bases between them. The CDR3 loop is CASSLDEQSDSPLHF. The CDR3 coding sequence is TGTGCCAGCAGCTTAGATGAACAGTCGGATTCACCCCTCCACTTT.

This sequence joins TRBV7-2 and TRBJ2-5; D uncertain. CDR1 SGHTA and CDR2 FQGNSA come from the germline V gene. Trimming took off 2 bases at V and 2 bases at J, with 9 bases between the two ends. The CDR3 has 14 residues. The CDR3 bases are TGTGCCAGCAGCTTAATGCAGGCGCAAGAGACCCAGTACTTC. Its protein product is CASSLMQAQETQYF.

This clone was recorded once. The rearrangement links TRBV4-2 to TRBJ1-1; D is perhaps TRBD1 (5 bases). There are 14 residues in the CDR3. The V end lost 1 base, the J end lost 5 bases, and 11 bases lay between the germline ends. The germline CDR1 and CDR2 sequences are LGHNA and YNFKEQ. CDR3 sequence: CASSQGPGGTEAFF. The CDR3 coding sequence is TGTGCCAGCAGCCAAGGCCCCGGGGGTACTGAAGCTTTCTTT.